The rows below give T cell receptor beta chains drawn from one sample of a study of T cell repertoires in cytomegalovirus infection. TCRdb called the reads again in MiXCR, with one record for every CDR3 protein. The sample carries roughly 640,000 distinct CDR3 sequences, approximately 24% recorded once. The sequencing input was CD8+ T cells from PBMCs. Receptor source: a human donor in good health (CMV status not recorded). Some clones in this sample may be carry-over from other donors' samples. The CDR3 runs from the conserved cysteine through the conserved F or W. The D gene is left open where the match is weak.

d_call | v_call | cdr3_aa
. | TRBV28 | CASLKSGDIVRNTEAFF
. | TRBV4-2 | CASSQEGEGDSPLHF
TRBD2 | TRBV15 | CATSRATFGTSITYEQFF
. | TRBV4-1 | CASSMDPLEENEQFF
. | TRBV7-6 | CASSSTSKWDTQYF
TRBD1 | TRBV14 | CASSQGGGSPLHF
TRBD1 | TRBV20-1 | CSAPGQGRNQPQHF
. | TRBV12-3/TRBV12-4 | CASRPTKAPTGELFF
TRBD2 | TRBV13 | CASSAPTAGGFNEQFF
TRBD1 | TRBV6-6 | CASLEGANTDTQYF
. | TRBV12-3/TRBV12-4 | CASSFLTRHLEETQYF
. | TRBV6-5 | CASSYSMEGNEQFF
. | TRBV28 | CASSLFSVRGTEAFF
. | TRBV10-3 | CVISDPDSSYEQYF
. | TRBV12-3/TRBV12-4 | CASSPSGRGEQFF
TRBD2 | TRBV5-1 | CASSLAPGGRDEQYF
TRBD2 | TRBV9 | CASSVEVGGGNEQFF
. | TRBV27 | CATTGSGETEAFF
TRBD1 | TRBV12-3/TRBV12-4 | CASSSHRGAANEQFF
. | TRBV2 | CASSGVGQPFQETQYF
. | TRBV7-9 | CASSFWADSNEKLFF
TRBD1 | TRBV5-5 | CASSLWQGGTEAFF
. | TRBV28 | CASSPLEAVPTEAFF
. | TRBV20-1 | CSATGLRVGELFF
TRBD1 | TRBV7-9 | CASRRGDRGNEQFF
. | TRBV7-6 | CASSGRARDKLFF
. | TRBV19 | CASSTFTGQETQYF
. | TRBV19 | CASMEGGHSNQPQHF
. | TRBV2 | CASSRRSLNTEAFF
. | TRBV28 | CASSPRGRVTSYNEQFF
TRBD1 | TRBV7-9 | CASSPRQGWPNTEAFF
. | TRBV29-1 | CSAGRLAGDNEQFF
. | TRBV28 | CASGQQQVRTDTQYF
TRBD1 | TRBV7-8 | CASSRAGGNQETQYF
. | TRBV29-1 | CSVSTNTEAFF
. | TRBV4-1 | CASSQASGGTEAFF
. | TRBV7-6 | CASSLRSGAYEQYF
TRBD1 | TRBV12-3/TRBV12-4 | CASSPWDRGYTQYF
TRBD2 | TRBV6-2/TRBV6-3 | CASSLVTSGVNSEQFF
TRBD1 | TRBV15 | CATSIGTAPPGELFF
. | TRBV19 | CASSIDSGTLVYNEQFF
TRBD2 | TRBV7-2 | CASSSTSGGLETQYF
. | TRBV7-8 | CASRIAGTESYYTEAFF
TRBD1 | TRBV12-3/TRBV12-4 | CASSYRGFNEQFF
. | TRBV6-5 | CASLSADSYEQYF
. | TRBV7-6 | CASSLGGASYNEQFF
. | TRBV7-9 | CASSSTVNTEELFF
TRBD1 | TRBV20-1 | CSAGGTGISKNIQYF
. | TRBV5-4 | CASSSGVLSTEAFF
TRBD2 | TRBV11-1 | CASTTLWLAGPNTGELFF
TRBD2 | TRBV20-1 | CSASPPGLRGEETQYF
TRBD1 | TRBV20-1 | CSARDFRDRANTEAFF
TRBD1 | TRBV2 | CASSVVQGEKDEQFF
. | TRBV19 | CASIPQGSYNEQFF
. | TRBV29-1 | CSVLGSYEQYF
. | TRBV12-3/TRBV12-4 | CASSFGEEGKNYNEQFF
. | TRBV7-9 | CASSSQGNYGYTF